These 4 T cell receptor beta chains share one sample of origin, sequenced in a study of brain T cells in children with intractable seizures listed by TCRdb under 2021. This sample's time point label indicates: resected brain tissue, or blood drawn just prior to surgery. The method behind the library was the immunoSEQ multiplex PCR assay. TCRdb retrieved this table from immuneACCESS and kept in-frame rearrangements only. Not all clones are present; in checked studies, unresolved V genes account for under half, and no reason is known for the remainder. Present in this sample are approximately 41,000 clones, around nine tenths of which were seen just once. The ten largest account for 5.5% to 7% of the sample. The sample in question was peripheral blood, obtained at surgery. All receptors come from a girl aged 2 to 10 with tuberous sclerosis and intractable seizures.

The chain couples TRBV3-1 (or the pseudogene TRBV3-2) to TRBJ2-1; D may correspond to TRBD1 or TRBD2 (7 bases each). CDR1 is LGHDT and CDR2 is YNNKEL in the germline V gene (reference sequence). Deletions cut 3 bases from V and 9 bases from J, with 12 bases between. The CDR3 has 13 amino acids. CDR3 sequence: CASSQQGGSEQFF. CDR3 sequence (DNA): TGTGCCAGCAGCCAGCAGGGGGGGAGTGAGCAGTTCTTC.

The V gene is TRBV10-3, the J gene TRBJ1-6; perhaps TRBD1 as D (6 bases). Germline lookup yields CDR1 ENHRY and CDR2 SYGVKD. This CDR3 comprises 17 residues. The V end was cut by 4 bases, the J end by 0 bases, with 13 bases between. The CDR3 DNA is TGTGCCATCAGTGGGGGTGGAGGGGGCTCCTATAATTCACCCCTCCACTTT. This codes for CAISGGGGGSYNSPLHF.

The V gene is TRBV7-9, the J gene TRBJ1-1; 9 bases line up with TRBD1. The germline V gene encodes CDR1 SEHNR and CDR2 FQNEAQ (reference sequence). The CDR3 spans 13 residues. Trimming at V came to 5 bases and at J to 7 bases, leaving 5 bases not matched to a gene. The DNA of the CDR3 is TGTGCCAGCAGCCGCGGACAGGGGCTTGAAGCTTTCTTT. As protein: CASSRGQGLEAFF.

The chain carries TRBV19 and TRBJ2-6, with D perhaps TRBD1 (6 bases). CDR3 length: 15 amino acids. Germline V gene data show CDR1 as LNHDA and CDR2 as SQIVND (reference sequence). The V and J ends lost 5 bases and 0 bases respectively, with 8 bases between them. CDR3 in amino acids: CASSEQGSGANVLTF. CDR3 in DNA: TGTGCCAGTAGTGAACAGGGCTCTGGGGCCAACGTCCTGACTTTC.